Presented here are 10 T cell receptor beta chains from one specimen sequenced in a study of radiotherapy plus CTLA-4 blockade in lung cancer. Using immunoSEQ multiplex PCR, the repertoire was profiled, and TCRdb retains in-frame clones only, with some absent. The profile covers roughly 100,000 clones, with 70% to 90% appearing a single time and 2% to 2.5% taken by the ten largest. Sequencing was performed on peripheral blood, taken from a patient treated with radiotherapy plus ipilimumab. These receptors all come from a human donor with non-small cell lung cancer that progressed on radiotherapy plus ipilimumab. Some clones in this sample may be carry-over from other donors' samples.

The chain joins TRBV4-2 to TRBJ2-3; TRBD2 matches at 8 bases. Germline V gene data show CDR1 as LGHNA and CDR2 as YNFKEQ. V was clipped by 0 bases and J by 11 bases; unmatched bases: 4. CDR3 length equals 13 residues. CDR3 loop: CASSQDRAGGQYF. The CDR3 DNA reads TGTGCCAGCAGCCAAGATCGGGCGGGGGGGCAGTATTTT.

This clone has only a few counts. The chain is built from TRBV7-2 and TRBJ1-3, with no clear D. Trimming removed 0 bases at V and 7 bases at J, with 10 bases between. This CDR3 has 14 amino acids. The germline V gene has CDR1 SGHTA and CDR2 FQGNSA. The CDR3 spells CASSLAQAWNTIYF. CDR3 DNA sequence: TGTGCCAGCAGCTTAGCTCAGGCTTGGAACACCATATATTTT.

The chain employs TRBV5-5 and TRBJ1-5, with D hard to call. CDR1 is SGHKS, CDR2 YYEKEE, per germline (reference sequence). V dropped 0 bases and J dropped 1 base, with 8 bases sitting between them. The length of the CDR3 is 15 residues. CDR3 residues: CASSLVFGSNQPQHF. CDR3 in DNA: TGTGCCAGCAGCTTGGTTTTCGGAAGCAATCAGCCCCAGCATTTT.

In DNA, the CDR3 is TGTGCCAGCAGGCCGCCGGGCACCGGGGAGCTGTTTTTT. Amino acids: CASRPPGTGELFF. The genes are TRBV4-2 and TRBJ2-2; D call uncertain. Germline values: CDR1 LGHNA, CDR2 YNFKEQ. The CDR3 is 13 residues long. V lost 6 bases and J lost 4, with 9 bases in between.

V gene TRBV6-6 combines with J gene TRBJ2-7; a weak D match, TRBD2 (6 bases). Germline CDR1 MNHNY, CDR2 SVGAGI (reference sequence). The CDR3 length is 11 residues. V was pared by 7 bases and J by 7 bases, with 11 bases between. The CDR3 loop reads CASTWGEEQYF. Here the CDR3 DNA reads TGTGCCAGCACTTGGGGGGAAGAGCAGTACTTC.

This chain links TRBV6-5 with TRBJ2-3; 8 bases align to TRBD2. The CDR3 covers 16 residues. Germline-derived CDR1 and CDR2 are MNHEY and SVGAGI. The V gene end was trimmed by 2 bases and the J gene end by 3 bases; junction bases not matched to a gene: 7. CDR3 amino acids: CASSYQGLVGTDTQYF. The CDR3, as DNA: TGTGCCAGCAGTTACCAGGGACTAGTGGGTACAGATACGCAGTATTTT.

In this sample, this clone turned up a few times. The chain links TRBV5-3 to TRBJ1-2; D is undetermined. TRBV5-3 is classed as an ORF, of uncertain function. The CDR3 loop spans 15 amino acids. Trimming took off 0 bases at V and 4 bases at J, with 13 bases between the two ends. CDR3 DNA sequence: TGTGCCAGAAGCTTGGAAAGGGAGATGGGCTATGGCTACACCTTC. Amino acids: CARSLEREMGYGYTF.

This chain uses TRBV6-1 with TRBJ2-3; 8 nucleotides line up with TRBD1. Germline lookup yields CDR1 MNHNS and CDR2 SASEGT. V shed 5 bases and J 2 bases; nucleotides not matched to a gene: 6. This CDR3 has 15 amino acids. CDR3 amino acids: CASSPGQGHTDTQYF. CDR3 coding DNA: TGTGCCAGCAGTCCCGGACAGGGTCACACAGATACGCAGTATTTT.

The CDR3 loop reads CATSRELLAGGSSYEQYF. The CDR3 DNA is TGTGCCACCAGCAGAGAATTGCTAGCGGGGGGGAGTTCCTACGAGCAGTACTTC. The chain carries TRBV15 and TRBJ2-7; 12 bases are a match to TRBD2. The CDR3 sequence is 18 residues long. Germline V gene data show CDR1 as LNHNV and CDR2 as YYDKDF (reference sequence). Trimming at V came to 0 bases and at J to 1 base, leaving 7 bases not matched to a gene.

J is TRBJ1-2 and V is TRBV6-1, with unresolved D. Germline V gene data show CDR1 as MNHNS and CDR2 as SASEGT. V was shortened by 4 bases and J by 1 base, with 10 bases between the two germline ends. This CDR3 has 14 residues. In nucleotides, the CDR3 is TGTGCCAGCAGTGCCGCCGGTAGTAACTATGGCTACACCTTC. Translation gives CASSAAGSNYGYTF.